The 21 T cell receptor beta chains below all came from one sample that was sequenced in a study of T cell repertoires in cytomegalovirus infection (dated by TCRdb to the late 2010s). The antigens these receptors bind are not known. TCRdb shows the sequencer as Illumina HiSeq 1500. In-frame beta chains were kept once TCRdb had trimmed the public reads at Q25 with fastp and called clones with MiXCR. Under each unique CDR3 protein, matching rows form one entry showing the most common genes and DNA. The sample has 110,000 or so distinct CDR3 sequences on record, around 31% of them singletons. In total, the top ten clones hold less than 45% of the sample. Sample treatment or condition, as interpreted from the label and publication: in vitro stimulation with specific CMV peptide epitopes to enrich CMV-specific T cells. This material consisted of CD8+ T cells from cultured PBMCs, taken from culture after CMV antigen stimulation. The source of these receptors is a human donor in good health (CMV status not recorded). Some clones in this sample may be carry-over from other donors' samples.

This clonotype has only a few counts. J is TRBJ2-2 and V is TRBV6-4; D is ambiguous. Germline loops: CDR1 MRHNA, CDR2 SNTAGT. Trimming left V 1 base short and J 0 bases short, with 9 bases between. CDR3 length: 16 amino acids. CDR3: CASSDLGGTNTGELFF. CDR3 coding DNA: TGTGCCAGCAGTGACTTGGGCGGAACGAACACCGGGGAGCTGTTTTTT.

This clonotype was seen more than once but under ten times. This chain uses TRBV4-2 with TRBJ2-1; the D is unclear. Germline V gives CDR1 LGHNA, CDR2 YNFKEQ. With 1 base removed from V and 7 bases from J, the gap between germline ends came to 8 bases. This CDR3 region has 13 residues. The CDR3 DNA follows: TGTGCCAGCAGCCAAGGGTGGGGAAATGAGCAGTTCTTC. As protein: CASSQGWGNEQFF.

This rearrangement joins TRBV5-5 to TRBJ1-3; D remains ambiguous. The CDR3 contains 16 residues. CDR1 is SGHKS and CDR2 is YYEKEE in the germline V gene (reference sequence). V was shortened by 2 bases and J by 2 bases, with 14 bases between the two germline ends. CDR3 region: CASSLRPSTPGNTIYF. In DNA form, the CDR3 reads TGTGCCAGCAGCTTACGACCCTCTACACCTGGAAACACCATATATTTT.

This clonotype has a count of ten or more. The CDR3 DNA is TGTGCCAGCAGCTCTTTTCTGACTAGCGGGGGATCCACAGATACGCAGTATTTT. Protein product: CASSSFLTSGGSTDTQYF. The gene calls are TRBV7-6 and TRBJ2-3; 12 nucleotides align to TRBD2. This CDR3 spans 18 amino acids. Germline assignment: CDR1 SGHVS and CDR2 FNYEAQ. V shed 4 bases and J 2 bases; nucleotides not matched to a gene: 10.

This clonotype was observed many times. The V gene is TRBV12-3 or TRBV12-4, the J gene TRBJ1-1; TRBD1 matches 8 bases. The CDR3 runs 12 residues. After removal of 4 bases from V and 6 bases from J, the junction contained 1 base not matched to a gene. The CDR3 nucleotides read TGTGCCAGCAGTTGGACAGGGTCTGAAGCTTTCTTT. It translates to CASSWTGSEAFF.

This clonotype was seen repeatedly, ten times or more. The gene calls are TRBV7-2 and TRBJ2-7; D not certain. The CDR3 has 16 residues. Germline lookup yields CDR1 SGHTA and CDR2 FQGNSA. V was trimmed by 1 base and J by 4 bases, leaving 17 bases between them. In DNA form, the CDR3 reads TGTGCCAGCAGCTTAGTTTCCCAATTGCCTACATACGAGCAGTACTTC. Translated, it gives CASSLVSQLPTYEQYF.

This clonotype showed up many times. The junction does not match germline at one end; this may be a read error. This rearrangement joins TRBV12-3 or TRBV12-4 to TRBJ2-3, with D maybe TRBD2 (6 bases). The CDR3 is made up of 13 amino acids. The CDR3 DNA is TGTGCCAGCAGCTTAGGAGGGGCAGATACGCAGTATTTT. The encoded protein is CASSLGGADTQYF.

This rearrangement joins TRBV19 to TRBJ1-1; no clear D. CDR1 is LNHDA, CDR2 SQIVND, per germline (reference sequence). V lost 4 bases to trimming and J lost 4 bases, with 13 bases between them. There are 14 residues in the CDR3. The CDR3 DNA follows: TGTGCCAGTAGTACCCGGGCAGTATTCACTGAAGCTTTCTTT. Amino acids: CASSTRAVFTEAFF.

This clonotype appeared many times. This chain joins TRBV10-3 and TRBJ2-7, with 8 positions matching TRBD2. Germline CDR1 ENHRY, CDR2 SYGVKD. CDR3 length: 13 amino acids. J lost 6 bases, V lost 3 bases, and 4 bases had no gene match. In DNA form, the CDR3 reads TGTGCCATCAGTGAAGCGGGGGTTAGCGAGCAGTACTTC. Residues: CAISEAGVSEQYF.

The chain has TRBV12-3 or TRBV12-4 and TRBJ1-4; D remains ambiguous. This CDR3 spans 13 amino acids. Trimming removed 8 bases at V and 3 bases at J, with 10 bases between. The CDR3 region is CASRPGANEKLFF. In nucleotides, the CDR3 is TGTGCCAGCCGACCTGGGGCTAATGAAAAACTGTTTTTT.

V and J are TRBV12-3 or TRBV12-4 and TRBJ2-3; 7 nucleotides agree with TRBD1. The ends lost 4 bases at V and 6 bases at J; junction bases unmatched: 7. The CDR3 length is 14 residues. The CDR3 loop reads CASSSSRQGDTQYF. CDR3 coding DNA: TGTGCCAGCAGTTCTTCAAGACAGGGCGATACGCAGTATTTT.

This clonotype was counted only a few times. The V gene is TRBV7-9, the J gene TRBJ1-1; D unclear. Trimming took 1 base from V and 1 from J, leaving 10 bases between them. The V gene's germline CDR1 is SEHNR and CDR2 FQNEAQ (reference sequence). The CDR3 loop spans 15 amino acids. The CDR3 loop reads CASSLEGAKNTEAFF. In nucleotides, the CDR3 is TGTGCCAGCAGCTTAGAGGGAGCAAAGAACACTGAAGCTTTCTTT. The full variable domain, rest sourced from reference TRBV7-9 and TRBJ1-1, is DTGVSQNPRHKITKRGQNVTFRCDPISEHNRLYWYRQTLGQGPEFLTYFQNEAQLEKSRLLSDRFSAERPKGSFSTLEIQRTEQGDSAMYLCASSLEGAKNTEAFFGQGTRLTVV.

The chain carries TRBV7-9 and TRBJ2-7, with TRBD1 matching over 8 bases. This CDR3 is built from 15 residues. V shed 5 bases and J 7 bases; nucleotides not matched to a gene: 13. The germline V gene has CDR1 SEHNR and CDR2 FQNEAQ (reference sequence). The CDR3 bases are TGTGCCAGCAGCGGACCCGGGACAGGCCCGGGGGAGCAGTACTTC. This gives the protein CASSGPGTGPGEQYF. Variable domain in full (rest from reference TRBV7-9 and TRBJ2-7): DTGVSQNPRHKITKRGQNVTFRCDPISEHNRLYWYRQTLGQGPEFLTYFQNEAQLEKSRLLSDRFSAERPKGSFSTLEIQRTEQGDSAMYLCASSGPGTGPGEQYFGPGTRLTVT.

Ten or more counts support this clonotype. This chain connects TRBV4-3 to TRBJ2-7; 9 positions match TRBD1. Germline CDR1 is LGHNA and CDR2 is YSLEER. J gave up 4 bases and V 0 bases, and 4 bases lay outside the gene matches. This CDR3 is built from 15 residues. The CDR3 loop is CASSQETGGAYEQYF. The CDR3 DNA is TGCGCCAGCAGCCAAGAGACAGGGGGAGCGTACGAGCAGTACTTC.

The chain couples TRBV4-1 to TRBJ2-5, with D unresolved. Trimming shortened V by 1 base and J by 4 bases, and 7 bases separated the two germline ends. This CDR3 has 13 residues. Germline CDR1 is MGHRA and CDR2 is YSYEKL. CDR3 coding DNA: TGCGCCAGCAGCCAAGCGAATTCAGAGACCCAGTACTTC. Amino acid sequence: CASSQANSETQYF.

The chain has TRBV12-3 or TRBV12-4 and TRBJ2-2; D is ambiguous. The CDR3 runs 13 residues. V was cut by 2 bases and J by 7 bases, with 8 bases left in between. The CDR3: CASSLNLYGELFF. The DNA for the CDR3 is TGTGCCAGCAGTTTAAACCTCTACGGGGAGCTGTTTTTT.

The V call is TRBV4-1, the J call TRBJ2-1; D perhaps matches TRBD1 (5 bases). Trimming removed 6 bases from V and 8 bases from J, with 17 bases in between. Germline loops: CDR1 MGHRA, CDR2 YSYEKL. This CDR3 has 14 residues. The CDR3 region has the DNA TGCGCCAGCAGTCCTGGGGCCCACCCCGATGAGCAGTTCTTC. This sequence encodes CASSPGAHPDEQFF.

This chain connects TRBV20-1 to TRBJ1-2; D is possibly TRBD1 (5 bases). The CDR3 sequence is 14 residues long. V shed 2 bases and J shed 4 bases, with 14 bases lying between them. Germline CDR1 reads DFQATT; CDR2 reads SNEGSKA (reference sequence). CDR3 coding DNA: TGCAGTGCTAGACAGGGTATCGGACTCTATGGCTACACCTTC. It yields the protein CSARQGIGLYGYTF.

The V and J genes are TRBV27 and TRBJ2-7, with 9 positions matching TRBD1. Germline V gene lookup returns CDR1 MNHEY and CDR2 SMNVEV (reference sequence). The trim removed 1 base at V and 3 bases at J, leaving 1 base unmatched. The CDR3 spans 14 residues. The CDR3 sequence: CASSLYRGHYEQYF. DNA for the CDR3: TGTGCCAGCAGTTTATACAGGGGGCACTACGAGCAGTACTTC.

J is TRBJ2-2 and V is TRBV4-3, with D tentatively TRBD1 (6 bases). There are 16 residues in the CDR3. The germline V gene has CDR1 LGHNA and CDR2 YSLEER. V shed 2 bases and J shed 5 bases, with 15 bases lying between them. Here the CDR3 reads CASSQNTGPETGELFF. The CDR3 nucleotides are TGCGCCAGCAGCCAAAATACAGGGCCCGAAACCGGGGAGCTGTTTTTT.

There are a few counts of this clonotype. The rearrangement uses TRBV7-6 and TRBJ2-1, with 9 positions matching TRBD1. Germline assignment: CDR1 SGHVS and CDR2 FNYEAQ. The CDR3 loop spans 16 amino acids. V dropped 11 bases and J dropped 8; count of bases not matched to a gene: 19. CDR3 residues: CAVPDPNRGRGDEQFF. In DNA form, the CDR3 reads TGTGCCGTCCCGGATCCAAACAGGGGGCGCGGCGATGAGCAGTTCTTC.